Detailed here is one T cell receptor (beta chain). V lost 5 bases, J lost 4 bases, and 18 bases lay in between. The CDR3 has 15 amino acids. Germline CDR1 is MDHEN and CDR2 is SYDVKM. The sample comes from a study of blood T cell repertoires in COVID-19. Study-wide context: T cells, B-cell-depleted T cells, or PBMCs provided the cDNA or gDNA that served as material.

The method was immunoSEQ multiplex PCR; TCRdb's version includes in-frame clones alone and lacks a portion of them. Of about 150,000 clones detected, over 70% appear once; the ten largest clones hold about 0.58%. Sequenced material: peripheral blood. The chain is built from TRBV28 and TRBJ2-7, with a weak D call TRBD1 (6 bases). The receptor was isolated from a man in his fifties or sixties with acute or convalescent COVID-19. The CDR3 is CASSPSPGTPYEQYF. CDR3 nucleotide sequence: TGTGCCAGCAGTCCCTCCCCAGGGACACCTTACGAGCAGTACTTC.